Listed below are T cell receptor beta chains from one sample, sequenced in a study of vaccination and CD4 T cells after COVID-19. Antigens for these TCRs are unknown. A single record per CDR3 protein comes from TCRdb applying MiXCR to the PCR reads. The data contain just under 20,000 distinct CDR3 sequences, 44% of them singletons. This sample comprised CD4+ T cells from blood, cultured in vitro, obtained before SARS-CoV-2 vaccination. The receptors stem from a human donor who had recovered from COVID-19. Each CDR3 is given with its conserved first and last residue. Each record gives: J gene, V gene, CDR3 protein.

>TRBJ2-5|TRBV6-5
CASSWTGEETQYF
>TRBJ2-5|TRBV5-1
CASSSETGRETQYF
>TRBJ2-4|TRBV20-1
CSARDPTSGIGGNIQYF
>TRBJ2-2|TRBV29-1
CSVEGQGNTGELFF
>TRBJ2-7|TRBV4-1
CASSQVALASHEQYF
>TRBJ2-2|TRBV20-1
CSALSGGATGELFF
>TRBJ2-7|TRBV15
CATSRASGLFLGGEQYF
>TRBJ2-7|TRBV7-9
CASSSETGVAYEQYF
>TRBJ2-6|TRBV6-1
CASTGANVLTF
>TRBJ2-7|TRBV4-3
CASSHGQGYEQYF
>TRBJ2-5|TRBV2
CASRTRWGIQETQYF
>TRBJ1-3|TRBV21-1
CASSSRTGKGNTIYF
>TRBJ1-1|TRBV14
CASSQLGYTEAFF
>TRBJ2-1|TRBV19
CASVGPPRYNEQFF
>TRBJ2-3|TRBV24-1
CATSDPGTSGGPDTQYF
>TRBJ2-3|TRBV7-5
CISVSEIPGLAGQSTDTQYF
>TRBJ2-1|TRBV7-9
CASSRRTSGGVVQYNEQFF
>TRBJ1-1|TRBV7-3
CASSLAGRGNTEAFF
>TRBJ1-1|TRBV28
CASSTDSHLTEAFF
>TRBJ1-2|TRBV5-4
CASSLRFGETYGYTF
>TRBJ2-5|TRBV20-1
CSARTGLSQKETQYF
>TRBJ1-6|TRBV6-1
CASSRTGDSPLHF
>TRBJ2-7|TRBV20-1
CSARDRTGDPYEQYF
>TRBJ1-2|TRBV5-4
CASSRADRPYGYTF
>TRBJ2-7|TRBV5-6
CASSLFAGLAGYEQYF
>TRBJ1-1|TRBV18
CASSPTPDGNTEAFF
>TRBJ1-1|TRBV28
CASNIGMNTEAFF
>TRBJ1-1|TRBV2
CASRVQSLNTEAFF
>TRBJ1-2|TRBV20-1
CSPGGQHDYGYTF
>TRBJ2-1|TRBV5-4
CASSLESSEDEQFF
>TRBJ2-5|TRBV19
CASSTPRDNQETQYF
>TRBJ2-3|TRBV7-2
CASSLVSGLGARDTQYF
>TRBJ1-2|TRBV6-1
CASSEAGLYGYTF
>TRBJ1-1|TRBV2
CASSDPSTGAGNTNTEAFF
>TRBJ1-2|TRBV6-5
CASSYAAGGYGYTF
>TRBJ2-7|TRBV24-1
CATSDPDRGDYEQYF
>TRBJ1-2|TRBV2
CASNNQINYGYTF